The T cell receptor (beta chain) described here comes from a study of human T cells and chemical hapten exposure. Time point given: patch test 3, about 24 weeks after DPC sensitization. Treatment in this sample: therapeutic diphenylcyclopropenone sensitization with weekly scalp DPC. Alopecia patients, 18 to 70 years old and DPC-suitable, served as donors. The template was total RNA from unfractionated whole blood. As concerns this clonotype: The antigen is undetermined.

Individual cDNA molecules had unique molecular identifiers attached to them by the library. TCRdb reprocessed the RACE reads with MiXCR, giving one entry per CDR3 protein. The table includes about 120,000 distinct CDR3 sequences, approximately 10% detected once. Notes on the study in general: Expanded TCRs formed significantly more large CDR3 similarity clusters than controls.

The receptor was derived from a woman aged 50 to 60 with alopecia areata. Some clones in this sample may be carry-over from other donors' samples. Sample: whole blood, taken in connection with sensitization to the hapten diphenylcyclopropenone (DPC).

As DNA, the CDR3 is TGTGCCAGCAGCTTAGAACCCAACAATGAGCAGTTCTTC. It encodes CASSLEPNNEQFF. The V gene is TRBV11-2, the J gene TRBJ2-1; D gene ambiguous. CDR3 length equals 13 residues. Germline CDR1 reads SGHAT; CDR2 reads FQNNGV. With 0 bases removed from V and 5 bases from J, the gap between germline ends came to 5 bases.